Listed below are T cell receptor beta chains from one sample, sequenced in a study of radiation and T cells in renal cell carcinoma. The method was immunoSEQ multiplex PCR; TCRdb's version includes in-frame clones alone and lacks a portion of them. Of about 170,000 clones listed, 88% are singletons. The sample here was blood, taken from a patient whose treatment included radiotherapy and nephrectomy. The receptors were sampled from a woman in her fifties or sixties with renal cell carcinoma. Both conserved end residues are part of each CDR3. Each record gives: J gene, D gene, clone size, V gene, CDR3 DNA, CDR3 protein. The D gene is left open where the match is weak. Expanded clones get a size class; other rows say once, few or many, or leave the size out.

j_gene: TRBJ1-6; d_gene: -; abundance: -; v_gene: TRBV15; CDR3nt: TGTGCCACCAGCAGAGATCCGGCGACCGCGAATTCACCCCTCCACTTT; CDR3aa: CATSRDPATANSPLHF
j_gene: TRBJ1-1; d_gene: TRBD1; abundance: -; v_gene: TRBV11-2; CDR3nt: TGTGCCAGCAGCTGGCAGGCCGGGACAGGGGGCAGGACTGAAGCTTTCTTT; CDR3aa: CASSWQAGTGGRTEAFF
j_gene: TRBJ1-5; d_gene: -; abundance: -; v_gene: TRBV7-9; CDR3nt: TGTGCCAGCAGCCCAGTCGGGGGGTGGACCCAGCATTTT; CDR3aa: CASSPVGGWTQHF
j_gene: TRBJ2-7; d_gene: -; abundance: -; v_gene: TRBV5-6; CDR3nt: TGTGCCAGCAGCTTAGGGGGGCGCGGCGAGCAGTACTTC; CDR3aa: CASSLGGRGEQYF
j_gene: TRBJ1-1; d_gene: TRBD1; abundance: -; v_gene: TRBV5-1; CDR3nt: TGCGCCAGCAGCTACTCTGACAGGGGGGATACTGAAGCTTTCTTT; CDR3aa: CASSYSDRGDTEAFF
j_gene: TRBJ2-1; d_gene: -; abundance: -; v_gene: TRBV5-4; CDR3nt: TGTGCCAGCAGCTTCGGGTCCCTCGTCTACAATGAGCAGTTCTTC; CDR3aa: CASSFGSLVYNEQFF
j_gene: TRBJ2-6; d_gene: -; abundance: -; v_gene: TRBV4-1; CDR3nt: TGCGCCAGCAGCCAGGGACGGTTAGCTGGGGCCAACGTCCTGACTTTC; CDR3aa: CASSQGRLAGANVLTF
j_gene: TRBJ1-1; d_gene: -; abundance: once; v_gene: TRBV7-3; CDR3nt: TGTGCCAGCAGTCCAGACGGCTCGAACACTGAAGCTTTCTTT; CDR3aa: CASSPDGSNTEAFF
j_gene: TRBJ2-1; d_gene: TRBD1; abundance: once; v_gene: TRBV6-5; CDR3nt: TGTGCCAGCAGTTACGACAGGGTGAGAAATGAGCAGTTCTTC; CDR3aa: CASSYDRVRNEQFF
j_gene: TRBJ1-2; d_gene: -; abundance: -; v_gene: TRBV30; CDR3nt: TGTGCCTGGAGTGTACAGGCCGGGGGGGGCTACACCTTC; CDR3aa: CAWSVQAGGGYTF
j_gene: TRBJ2-3; d_gene: -; abundance: -; v_gene: TRBV11-2; CDR3nt: TGTGCCAGCAGCTTAGATACTGCCAGCGGACGCACAGATACGCAGTATTTT; CDR3aa: CASSLDTASGRTDTQYF
j_gene: TRBJ2-7; d_gene: -; abundance: -; v_gene: TRBV5-7; CDR3nt: TGTGCCAGCAGCTTGGCTGGCGGCAGGGGCGAGCAGTACTTC; CDR3aa: CASSLAGGRGEQYF
j_gene: TRBJ1-3; d_gene: TRBD1; abundance: -; v_gene: TRBV5-4; CDR3nt: TGTGCCAGCAGCCTGGACAGGGTTGGAAACACCATATATTTT; CDR3aa: CASSLDRVGNTIYF
j_gene: TRBJ2-3; d_gene: -; abundance: -; v_gene: TRBV10-1; CDR3nt: TGCGCCAGCAGTGAAGTAGGGGTTGGGGGCGATACGCAGTATTTT; CDR3aa: CASSEVGVGGDTQYF
j_gene: TRBJ2-4; d_gene: -; abundance: -; v_gene: TRBV7-9; CDR3nt: TGTGCCAGCAGCTTAGATATGGCAGCCAAAAACATTCAGTACTTC; CDR3aa: CASSLDMAAKNIQYF
j_gene: TRBJ1-1; d_gene: -; abundance: -; v_gene: TRBV4-3; CDR3nt: TGCGCCAGCAGCCAAGAGATACAAGTGAACACTGAAGCTTTCTTT; CDR3aa: CASSQEIQVNTEAFF
j_gene: TRBJ1-2; d_gene: -; abundance: -; v_gene: TRBV30; CDR3nt: TGTGCCTGGAGTGTTTTGGGGACGTACTACACCTTC; CDR3aa: CAWSVLGTYYTF
j_gene: TRBJ1-2; d_gene: TRBD1; abundance: -; v_gene: TRBV6-5; CDR3nt: TGTGCCAGCAGGGGGACAGGGCCTTATGGCTACACCTTC; CDR3aa: CASRGTGPYGYTF
j_gene: TRBJ2-2; d_gene: -; abundance: -; v_gene: TRBV5-6; CDR3nt: TGTGCCAGCAGCCCCGACTGGACCAACACCGGGGAGCTGTTTTTT; CDR3aa: CASSPDWTNTGELFF
j_gene: TRBJ1-6; d_gene: -; abundance: once; v_gene: TRBV7-7; CDR3nt: TGTGCTAGCAGCCCCCGGGGGCCGGAGAATTCACCCCTCCACTTT; CDR3aa: CASSPRGPENSPLHF
j_gene: TRBJ1-5; d_gene: -; abundance: -; v_gene: TRBV5-5; CDR3nt: TGTGCCAGCAGCCCTGCGTCCGTAGCTAGCAATCAGCCCCAGCATTTT; CDR3aa: CASSPASVASNQPQHF
j_gene: TRBJ2-3; d_gene: -; abundance: -; v_gene: TRBV7-2; CDR3nt: TGTGCCAGCAGCCCAGATGGAGATACGCAGTATTTT; CDR3aa: CASSPDGDTQYF
j_gene: TRBJ1-3; d_gene: -; abundance: -; v_gene: TRBV5-4; CDR3nt: TGTGCCAGCAGCCCTGGACCGAGCTCTGGAAACACCATATATTTT; CDR3aa: CASSPGPSSGNTIYF
j_gene: TRBJ1-2; d_gene: -; abundance: -; v_gene: TRBV2; CDR3nt: TGTGCCAGCAGTGAAGTCTGGGGGAACTCTCGCTACACCTTC; CDR3aa: CASSEVWGNSRYTF
j_gene: TRBJ1-1; d_gene: -; abundance: -; v_gene: TRBV11-2; CDR3nt: TGTGCCAGCAGCTCAGGGGTTCAGGGAAACACTGAAGCTTTCTTT; CDR3aa: CASSSGVQGNTEAFF